This T cell receptor (beta chain) was documented in a study of OX40 agonist ivuxolimab in advanced cancers. TCRdb's copy holds only in-frame clones and misses some; the assay was immunoSEQ multiplex PCR. The data hold about 74,000 clones, with more than 75% observed a single time. The material sequenced was CD4+ or CD8+ T cells sorted from blood, taken in a trial of the OX40 agonist ivuxolimab. The sequence came from an adult with an advanced solid tumor such as melanoma, head and neck, liver or kidney cancer.

The CDR3 here is CASSPRGLAGTGANVLTF. The CDR3 DNA follows: TGTGCCAGCTCACCAAGAGGACTAGCGGGAACTGGGGCCAACGTCCTGACTTTC. This chain uses TRBV18 with TRBJ2-6, with 12 nucleotides matching TRBD2. The CDR3 is 18 amino acids. Germline values: CDR1 KGHSH, CDR2 LQKENI. The J segment lost 2 bases and the V segment lost 2 bases, leaving 4 bases of the junction unmatched.